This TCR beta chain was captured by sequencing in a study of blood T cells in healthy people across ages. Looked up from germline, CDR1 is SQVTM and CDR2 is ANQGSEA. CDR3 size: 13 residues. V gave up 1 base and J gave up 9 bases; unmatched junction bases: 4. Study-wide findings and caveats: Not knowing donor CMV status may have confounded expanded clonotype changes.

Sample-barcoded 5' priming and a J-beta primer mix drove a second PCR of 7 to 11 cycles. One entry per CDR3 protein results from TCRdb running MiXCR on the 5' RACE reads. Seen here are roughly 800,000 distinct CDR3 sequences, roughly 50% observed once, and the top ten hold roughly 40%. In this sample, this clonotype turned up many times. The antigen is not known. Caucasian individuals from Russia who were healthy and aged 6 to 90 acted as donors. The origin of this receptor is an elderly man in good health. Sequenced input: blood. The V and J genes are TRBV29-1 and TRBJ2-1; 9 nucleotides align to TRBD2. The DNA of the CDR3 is TGCAGCGTTGAAGGGGGACTAGCTGGTGAGCAGTTCTTC. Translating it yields CSVEGGLAGEQFF.